Presented here are 17 T cell receptor beta chains from one specimen sequenced in a study of cytomegalovirus exposure and HLA in healthy donors. The PCR had 60 Vbeta and 13 Jbeta primers. Sequencing used immunoSEQ multiplex PCR; TCRdb keeps in-frame clones, though not all of them. The sample yields 130,000 to 150,000 clones, roughly 77% seen once. The sample comprised PBMCs. The source is a female donor in good health and CMV-seronegative.

The V call is TRBV19, the J call TRBJ1-2, with 10 nucleotides matching TRBD1. The CDR3 is 15 residues long. V dropped 4 bases and J dropped 3; count of bases not matched to a gene: 5. Germline assignment: CDR1 LNHDA and CDR2 SQIVND (reference sequence). The CDR3 reads CASSTTGQGYYGYTF. For the CDR3, the DNA is TGTGCCAGTAGTACGACGGGACAGGGGTACTATGGCTACACCTTC.

The chain carries TRBV18 and TRBJ1-1; D remains ambiguous. Trimming removed 3 bases at V and 7 bases at J, with 12 bases between. CDR3 length: 13 residues. From germline, CDR1 is KGHSH and CDR2 LQKENI. The CDR3 region has the DNA TGTGCCAGCTCACCCTTCAGTGGGAGTGAAGCTTTCTTT. It specifies CASSPFSGSEAFF.

The V and J genes are TRBV11-2 and TRBJ1-2; the D gene is possibly TRBD1 (5 bases). The CDR3 is 15 residues long. Per the germline V gene, CDR1 is SGHAT and CDR2 is FQNNGV. The V end was cut by 1 base, the J end by 4 bases, with 13 bases between. CDR3 sequence (DNA): TGTGCCAGCAGCTTAGCTCCGGGACTGGGCTATGGCTACACCTTC. Protein sequence: CASSLAPGLGYGYTF.

The V and J genes are TRBV19 and TRBJ2-1; weak D call: TRBD2 (6 bases). CDR3 size: 20 residues. The germline V gene has CDR1 LNHDA and CDR2 SQIVND (reference sequence). Trimming pared 6 bases from V and 4 bases from J, leaving 31 bases between. The CDR3 region is CASRADGGEGGLIRYNEQFF. CDR3 DNA sequence: TGTGCCAGTAGGGCGGATGGGGGTGAGGGAGGCCTGATTCGGTACAATGAGCAGTTCTTC.

This clone has only a few counts. The CDR3 reads CASSSGLAGGNEQFF. The CDR3 nucleotides read TGTGCCAGCAGCTCGGGACTAGCGGGAGGAAATGAGCAGTTCTTC. The chain is built from TRBV7-9 and TRBJ2-1, with 15 positions matching TRBD2. The CDR3 length is 15 residues. V shed 4 bases, J shed 7 bases, and the junction held 2 bases outside the gene matches. Germline CDR1 reads SEHNR; CDR2 reads FQNEAQ (reference sequence).

This clone occurred a few times. The V and J genes are TRBV30 and TRBJ1-5; D is ambiguous. Deletions cut 5 bases from V and 4 bases from J, with 9 bases between. In germline, CDR1 is GTSNPN, CDR2 SVGIG (reference sequence). CDR3 size: 12 residues. CDR3 protein: CAWQYPNQPQHF. The CDR3 DNA sequence: TGTGCCTGGCAGTACCCTAATCAGCCCCAGCATTTT. Full variable domain (remainder filled in from reference TRBV30 and TRBJ1-5): SQTIHQWPATLVQPVGSPLSLECTVEGTSNPNLYWYRQAAGRGLQLLFYSVGIGQISSEVPQNLSASRPQDRQFILSSKKLLLSDSGFYLCAWQYPNQPQHFGDGTRLSIL.

The rearrangement uses TRBV18 and TRBJ1-2, with D possibly TRBD1 on 6 matching bases. V was shortened by 2 bases and J by 1 base, with 11 bases between the two germline ends. Germline V CDR1 and CDR2: KGHSH, LQKENI. The CDR3 extends over 15 amino acids. The CDR3 protein is CASSPGGRDNYGYTF. In DNA, the CDR3 is TGTGCCAGCTCACCAGGGGGCAGGGATAACTATGGCTACACCTTC.

This chain joins TRBV7-2 and TRBJ2-7; 10 nucleotides match TRBD2. Trimming cost V 5 bases and J 0 bases; bases outside gene matches: 4. CDR1 is SGHTA and CDR2 is FQGNSA in the germline V gene. The length of the CDR3 is 15 residues. The CDR3 DNA sequence: TGTGCCAGCAGCAAACTAGCGGGGCGCTCCTACGAGCAGTACTTC. It yields the protein CASSKLAGRSYEQYF.

This clone was seen just once. The V call is TRBV2, the J call TRBJ2-7, with a tentative D call TRBD1 (5 bases). CDR3 length equals 12 residues. Deletions cut 5 bases from V and 3 bases from J, with 8 bases between. Germline CDR1 reads SNHLY; CDR2 reads FYNNEI. This CDR3 reads CASSKGIYEQYF. In nucleotides, the CDR3 is TGTGCCAGCAGTAAGGGGATCTACGAGCAGTACTTC.

This chain links TRBV30 with TRBJ2-7; 9 bases are shared with TRBD1. V was clipped by 7 bases and J by 5 bases; unmatched bases: 9. From germline, CDR1 is GTSNPN and CDR2 SVGIG (reference sequence). This CDR3 is built from 13 residues. As DNA, the CDR3 is TGTGCCTTACTCTGGACAGGGGAGGACGAGCAGTACTTC. It is translated as CALLWTGEDEQYF.

The rearrangement joins TRBV11-3 to TRBJ2-5, with D unclear. This CDR3 has 15 residues. Germline CDR1 and CDR2: SGHNT and YENEEA. V was cut by 5 bases and J by 0 bases, with 13 bases left in between. In DNA, the CDR3 is TGTGCCAGCAGCCTCTATCCAGGTGACCAAGAGACCCAGTACTTC. Its translation is CASSLYPGDQETQYF.

This clone was detected only once. This chain connects TRBV29-1 to TRBJ2-7; 9 positions match TRBD1. Germline CDR1 reads SQVTM; CDR2 reads ANQGSEA. This CDR3 has 18 residues. V was clipped by 3 bases and J by 7 bases; unmatched bases: 22. CDR3 nucleotide sequence: TGCAGCGTTGATCTAGGGACAGGGTCGTGGAGCTCCCTTAGGGAGCAGTACTTC. Translating it yields CSVDLGTGSWSSLREQYF.

The chain recombines TRBV7-9 with TRBJ2-5; TRBD2 aligns across 13 bases. CDR3 length: 15 amino acids. Germline CDR1 and CDR2: SEHNR and FQNEAQ (reference sequence). V lost 3 bases and J lost 5; bases outside the gene matches: 3. CDR3 bases: TGTGCCAGCAGCTTTGGACTAGCGGGGGATGAGACCCAGTACTTC. As protein: CASSFGLAGDETQYF.

The table lists this clone with a few counts. The chain combines TRBV15 with TRBJ1-5; D perhaps matches TRBD1 (6 bases). CDR1 is LNHNV, CDR2 YYDKDF, per germline (reference sequence). The CDR3 runs to 15 residues. V lost 3 bases, J lost 7 bases, and 16 bases lay in between. The CDR3 DNA reads as TGTGCCACCAGCAGTGGGGGGGCGGGGAGCCAGCCCCAGCATTTT. Protein sequence: CATSSGGAGSQPQHF.

This rearrangement joins TRBV5-8 to TRBJ2-5; D gene uncertain. Germline V gives CDR1 SGHTS, CDR2 YDEGEE. V was pared by 2 bases and J by 5 bases, with 13 bases between. This CDR3 region has 14 residues. CDR3 protein: CASSFHNRRETQYF. CDR3 DNA sequence: TGTGCCAGCAGCTTCCATAACCGGCGGGAGACCCAGTACTTC.

The V and J genes are TRBV27 and TRBJ1-3; D is unresolved. Per germline, CDR1 MNHEY and CDR2 SMNVEV (reference sequence). The CDR3 totals 13 residues. The V end lost 3 bases, the J end lost 4 bases, and 7 bases lay between the germline ends. The CDR3 region has the DNA TGTGCCAGCAGTTTTCTGAGGGGAAACACCATATATTTT. It encodes CASSFLRGNTIYF.

The chain couples TRBV29-1 to TRBJ2-3; 9 bases agree with TRBD1. This CDR3 has 13 amino acids. The germline V gene encodes CDR1 SQVTM and CDR2 ANQGSEA. The ends lost 3 bases at V and 4 bases at J; junction bases unmatched: 2. CDR3 DNA: TGCAGCGTTGACCGGACAGGGGCAGATACGCAGTATTTT. This codes for CSVDRTGADTQYF.